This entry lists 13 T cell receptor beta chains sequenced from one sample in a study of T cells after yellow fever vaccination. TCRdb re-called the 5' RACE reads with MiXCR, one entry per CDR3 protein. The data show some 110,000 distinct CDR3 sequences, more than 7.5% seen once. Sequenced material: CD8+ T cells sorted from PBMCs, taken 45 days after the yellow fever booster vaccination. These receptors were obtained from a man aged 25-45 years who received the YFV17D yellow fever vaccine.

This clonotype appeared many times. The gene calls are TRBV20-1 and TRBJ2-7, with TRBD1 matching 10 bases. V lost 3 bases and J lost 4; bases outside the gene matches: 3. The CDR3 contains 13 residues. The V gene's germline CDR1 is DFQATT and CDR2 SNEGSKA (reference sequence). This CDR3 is CSARDRGRYEQYF. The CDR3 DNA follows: TGCAGTGCTAGGGACAGGGGGAGGTACGAGCAGTACTTC.

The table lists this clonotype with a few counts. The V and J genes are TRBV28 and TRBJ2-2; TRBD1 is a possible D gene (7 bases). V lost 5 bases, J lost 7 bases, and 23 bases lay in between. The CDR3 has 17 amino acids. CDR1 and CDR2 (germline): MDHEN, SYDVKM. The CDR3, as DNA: TGTGCCAGCAGTCCCCACCCAGACAGGGAGGAAGTCGGGGAGCTGTTTTTT. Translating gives CASSPHPDREEVGELFF.

CDR3 region: CASSLRTSGRGEQFF. CDR3 in DNA: TGTGCCAGCAGTTTACGGACTAGCGGGAGAGGAGAGCAGTTCTTC. This rearrangement joins TRBV28 to TRBJ2-1, with 13 nucleotides matching TRBD2. This CDR3 is 15 amino acids long. Germline V gene data show CDR1 as MDHEN and CDR2 as SYDVKM. V shed 2 bases and J 10 bases; nucleotides not matched to a gene: 5.

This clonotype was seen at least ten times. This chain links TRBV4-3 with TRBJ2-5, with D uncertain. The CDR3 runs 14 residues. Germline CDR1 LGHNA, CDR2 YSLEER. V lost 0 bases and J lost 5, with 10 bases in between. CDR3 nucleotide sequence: TGCGCCAGCAGCCAAGAGGGCAGTTCGGAGACCCAGTACTTC. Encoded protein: CASSQEGSSETQYF.

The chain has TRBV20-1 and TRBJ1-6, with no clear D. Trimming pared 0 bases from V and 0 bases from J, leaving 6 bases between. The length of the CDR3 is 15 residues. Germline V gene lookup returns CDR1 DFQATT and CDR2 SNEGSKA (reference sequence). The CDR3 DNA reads TGCAGTGCTAGAGATCGGAGCTCCTATAATTCACCCCTCCACTTT. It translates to CSARDRSSYNSPLHF.

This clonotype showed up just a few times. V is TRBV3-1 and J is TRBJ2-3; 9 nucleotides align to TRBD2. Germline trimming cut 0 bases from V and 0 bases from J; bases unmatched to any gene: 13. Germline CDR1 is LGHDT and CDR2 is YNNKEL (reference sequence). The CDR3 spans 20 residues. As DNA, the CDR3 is TGTGCCAGCAGCCAAGAGAGATGGTTGGTGACTAGCGGCAGCACAGATACGCAGTATTTT. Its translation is CASSQERWLVTSGSTDTQYF.

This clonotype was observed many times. This chain's CDR3 is CASSQNLNTEAFF. The CDR3 coding sequence is TGTGCCAGCAGCCAGAATCTGAACACTGAAGCTTTCTTT. The rearrangement links TRBV27 to TRBJ1-1; no clear D. The CDR3 loop spans 13 amino acids. The V gene lost 6 bases and the J gene lost 0 bases, with 8 bases spanning the gap. Per the germline V gene, CDR1 is MNHEY and CDR2 is SMNVEV (reference sequence).

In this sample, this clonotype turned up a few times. The CDR3 DNA sequence: TGTGCCAGCAGTTACCAGGAAGAGACCCAGTACTTC. Residues: CASSYQEETQYF. The chain carries TRBV6-2 or TRBV6-3 and TRBJ2-5; no clear D gene. This CDR3 contains 12 residues. CDR1 is MNHEY and CDR2 is SVGEGT in the germline V gene. Trimming shortened V by 2 bases and J by 3 bases, and 4 bases separated the two germline ends.

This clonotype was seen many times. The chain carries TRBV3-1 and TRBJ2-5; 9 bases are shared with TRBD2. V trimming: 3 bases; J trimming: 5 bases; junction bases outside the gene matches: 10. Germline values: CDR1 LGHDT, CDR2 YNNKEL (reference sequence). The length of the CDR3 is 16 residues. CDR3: CASSHPSAGGLETQYF. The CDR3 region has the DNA TGTGCCAGCAGCCACCCGTCAGCGGGAGGACTCGAGACCCAGTACTTC.

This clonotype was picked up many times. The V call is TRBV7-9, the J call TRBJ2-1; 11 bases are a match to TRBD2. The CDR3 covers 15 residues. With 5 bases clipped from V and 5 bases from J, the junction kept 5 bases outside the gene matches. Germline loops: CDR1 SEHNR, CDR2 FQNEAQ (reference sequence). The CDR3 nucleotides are TGTGCCAGCAGCACAACTAGCGGGGGTAACAATGAGCAGTTCTTC. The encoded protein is CASSTTSGGNNEQFF.

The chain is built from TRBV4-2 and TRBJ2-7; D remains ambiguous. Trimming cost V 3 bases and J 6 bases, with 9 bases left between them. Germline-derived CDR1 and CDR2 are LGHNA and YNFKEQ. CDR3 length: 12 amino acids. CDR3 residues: CASSQALGEQYF. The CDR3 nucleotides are TGTGCCAGCAGCCAGGCCCTCGGCGAGCAGTACTTC.

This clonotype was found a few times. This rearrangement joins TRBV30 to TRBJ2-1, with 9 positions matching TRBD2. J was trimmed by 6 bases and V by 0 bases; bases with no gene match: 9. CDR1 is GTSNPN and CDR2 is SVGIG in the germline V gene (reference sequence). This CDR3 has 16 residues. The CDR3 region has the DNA TGTGCCTGGAGTGTCCTCGAGACTAGCGGATGCAATGAGCAGTTCTTC. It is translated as CAWSVLETSGCNEQFF.

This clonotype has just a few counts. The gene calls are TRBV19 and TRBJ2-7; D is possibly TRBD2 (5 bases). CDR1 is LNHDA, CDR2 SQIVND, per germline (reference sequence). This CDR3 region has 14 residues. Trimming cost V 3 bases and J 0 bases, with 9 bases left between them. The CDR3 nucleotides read TGTGCCAGTAGTATTGGAGGAAGCTCCTACGAGCAGTACTTC. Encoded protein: CASSIGGSSYEQYF.